Listed below are T cell receptor beta chains from one sample, sequenced in a study of CD8 T cells in Susac syndrome. TCRdb called the immunoSEQ multiplex PCR reads again in MiXCR, with one record for every CDR3 protein. The profile shows around 110,000 distinct CDR3 sequences, around 94% of them singletons. Sequencing was done on a sample of CD8+ T cells from PBMCs. The source is a human donor with Susac syndrome. The CDR3 runs from the conserved cysteine through the conserved F or W. D genes are given only for firm matches. Clone size is shown for a subset of rows, as once, few, many or a class of expanded clone.

>TRBV5-1|few|TRBJ2-2|NA
CASRGTTNTGELFF
TGCGCCAGCAGAGGGACCACGAACACCGGGGAGCTGTTTTTT
>TRBV2|NA|TRBJ2-5|TRBD1
CASKATGAETQYF
TGTGCCAGCAAAGCGACAGGGGCAGAGACCCAGTACTTC
>TRBV4-1|NA|TRBJ2-5|NA
CASSQSLGGQETQYF
TGCGCCAGCAGCCAAAGCCTCGGGGGCCAAGAGACCCAGTACTTC
>TRBV27|NA|TRBJ1-2|TRBD1
CASSPGQASGYTF
TGTGCCAGCAGTCCCGGACAGGCCTCCGGCTACACCTTC
>TRBV2|NA|TRBJ2-5|TRBD1
CASRSWGQADQETQYF
TGTGCCAGCAGATCCTGGGGACAGGCCGACCAAGAGACCCAGTACTTC
>TRBV19|NA|TRBJ1-1|NA
CASSTLPNTEAFF
TGTGCCAGTAGTACGCTTCCCAACACTGAAGCTTTCTTT
>TRBV27|NA|TRBJ1-6|TRBD1
CASSFLGQGGALHF
TGTGCCAGCAGTTTCCTAGGACAGGGGGGGGCCCTCCACTTT
>TRBV19|NA|TRBJ2-4|NA
CASSIRGQIQYF
TGTGCCAGTAGTATAAGAGGACAAATTCAGTACTTC
>TRBV5-6|NA|TRBJ2-3|NA
CASGGGPDTQYF
TGTGCCAGCGGGGGGGGCCCAGATACGCAGTATTTT
>TRBV6-5|NA|TRBJ1-2|NA
CASSYRKGGLNYGYTF
TGTGCCAGCAGTTACAGGAAGGGGGGCCTAAACTATGGCTACACCTTC
>TRBV11-2|NA|TRBJ2-3|NA
CASSASRTSTDTQYF
TGTGCCAGCAGCGCCTCCAGGACTAGCACAGATACGCAGTATTTT
>TRBV20-1|NA|TRBJ2-7|TRBD2
CSALLAGATYEQYF
TGCAGTGCCTTACTAGCGGGGGCAACCTACGAGCAGTACTTC
>TRBV6-5|NA|TRBJ2-2|NA
CASSHDGGTGELFF
TGTGCCAGCAGCCACGACGGGGGCACCGGGGAGCTGTTTTTT
>TRBV3-1|NA|TRBJ2-3|NA
CASSLKTWSTDTQYF
TGTGCCAGCAGCCTCAAGACTTGGAGCACAGATACGCAGTATTTT
>TRBV12-3/TRBV12-4|NA|TRBJ2-7|TRBD2
CASSPRTSGGANEQYF
TGTGCCAGCAGTCCGCGGACTAGCGGGGGGGCCAACGAGCAGTACTTC
>TRBV5-5|NA|TRBJ2-5|NA
CASSLGERETQYF
TGTGCCAGCAGCTTGGGGGAGCGGGAGACCCAGTACTTC
>TRBV6-6|NA|TRBJ1-2|NA
CATLSGGQIYGYTF
TGTGCCACCCTATCGGGGGGCCAGATCTATGGCTACACCTTC
>TRBV7-3|NA|TRBJ2-6|TRBD1
CASSPSDRVLLEANVLTF
TGTGCCAGCAGCCCTTCCGACAGGGTACTTCTAGAGGCCAACGTCCTGACTTTC
>TRBV11-2|NA|TRBJ2-7|NA
CASSLSPRTEQYF
TGTGCCAGCAGCTTAAGCCCTCGAACCGAGCAGTACTTC
>TRBV4-2|NA|TRBJ2-1|NA
CASSQVPGQTYNEQFF
TGTGCCAGCAGCCAAGTTCCGGGGCAGACTTACAATGAGCAGTTCTTC
>TRBV30|NA|TRBJ2-3|NA
CAWALNLATAYTQYF
TGTGCCTGGGCGCTGAATCTAGCTACGGCGTATACGCAGTATTTT
>TRBV13|NA|TRBJ2-7|NA
CASSPGKGPLYEQYF
TGTGCCAGCAGTCCAGGCAAAGGGCCTCTATACGAGCAGTACTTC
>TRBV9|NA|TRBJ2-5|TRBD2
CASSGHLAGGAETQYF
TGTGCCAGCAGCGGCCACTTAGCGGGGGGTGCCGAGACCCAGTACTTC
>TRBV6-5|NA|TRBJ1-5|NA
CASSYFLGQPQHF
TGTGCCAGCAGTTACTTTTTAGGGCAGCCCCAGCATTTT
>TRBV9|NA|TRBJ1-2|NA
CASSPREGGGYTF
TGTGCCAGCAGCCCCCGGGAGGGAGGTGGCTACACCTTC
>TRBV25-1|NA|TRBJ2-7|NA
CASSRDAHSYEQYF
TGTGCCAGCAGTCGGGACGCCCACTCCTACGAGCAGTACTTC
>TRBV19|NA|TRBJ1-1|NA
CASSIDYRTKNTEAFF
TGTGCCAGTAGTATAGACTACAGGACAAAGAACACTGAAGCTTTCTTT
>TRBV9|NA|TRBJ2-6|NA
CASSVRGSSGANVLTF
TGTGCCAGCAGCGTACGGGGGAGCTCTGGGGCCAACGTCCTGACTTTC
>TRBV30|NA|TRBJ2-5|NA
CAWSVAGWETQYF
TGTGCCTGGAGTGTAGCAGGGTGGGAGACCCAGTACTTC
>TRBV20-1|NA|TRBJ1-6|TRBD1
CSARDDRGVGLSPLHF
TGCAGTGCTAGAGACGACAGGGGCGTCGGACTGTCACCCCTCCACTTT
>TRBV4-1|NA|TRBJ2-5|NA
CASSQLGYQETQYF
TGCGCCAGCAGCCAACTTGGCTACCAAGAGACCCAGTACTTC
>TRBV7-6|NA|TRBJ2-5|TRBD1
CASSSGTGMKTQYF
TGTGCCAGCAGCTCGGGGACAGGGATGAAGACCCAGTACTTC
>TRBV14|NA|TRBJ2-5|TRBD2
CASSQAGGRKETQYF
TGTGCCAGCAGCCAAGCGGGAGGCAGAAAAGAGACCCAGTACTTC
>TRBV10-2|NA|TRBJ1-1|NA
CASSERTVGSEAFF
TGCGCCAGCAGTGAGCGAACAGTTGGAAGTGAAGCTTTCTTT
>TRBV5-1|NA|TRBJ2-7|TRBD2
CASSLTGGYYEQYF
TGCGCCAGCAGCTTGACGGGGGGTTATTACGAGCAGTACTTC
>TRBV6-5|NA|TRBJ2-1|TRBD2
CASSSPSETSGGREQFF
TGTGCCAGCAGTTCCCCCTCCGAGACTAGCGGGGGGCGTGAGCAGTTCTTC
>TRBV7-9|NA|TRBJ2-7|NA
CASSLDGKSYEQYF
TGTGCCAGCAGCCTCGACGGGAAATCCTACGAGCAGTACTTC
>TRBV10-3|NA|TRBJ1-2|NA
CAISDRNGNYGYTF
TGTGCCATCAGTGATAGGAACGGGAACTATGGCTACACCTTC
>TRBV2|NA|TRBJ2-1|NA
CASTENYREAFF
TGTGCCAGCACCGAGAATTATAGGGAAGCGTTCTTC
>TRBV27|NA|TRBJ2-5|NA
CASSSSQGGQETQYF
TGTGCCAGCAGTTCCTCACAAGGGGGCCAAGAGACCCAGTACTTC
>TRBV13|once|TRBJ1-6|TRBD1
CASSFDPGGNSPLHF
TGTGCCAGCAGCTTTGACCCAGGGGGGAATTCACCCCTCCACTTT
>TRBV11-2|NA|TRBJ1-5|NA
CASSSAENQPQHF
TGTGCCAGCAGCTCCGCAGAGAATCAGCCCCAGCATTTT
>TRBV6-4|NA|TRBJ1-4|NA
CASSDARDSLMKNCFF
NA
>TRBV20-1|NA|TRBJ1-1|TRBD1
CSAREVRQGETEAFF
TGCAGTGCTAGAGAGGTTCGTCAGGGGGAAACTGAAGCTTTCTTT
>TRBV5-4|NA|TRBJ2-1|NA
CASSPGRRGRLNEQFF
TGTGCCAGCAGCCCGGGGCGGCGGGGGCGGCTCAATGAGCAGTTCTTC
>TRBV5-4|few|TRBJ1-2|NA
CASSLPGTNYGYTF
TGTGCCAGCAGCTTGCCCGGGACTAACTATGGCTACACCTTC
>TRBV6-5|NA|TRBJ2-1|NA
CASSYSNNEQFF
TGTGCCAGCAGTTACTCTAACAATGAGCAGTTCTTC
>TRBV30|NA|TRBJ2-2|NA
CAWSVKVGTGELFF
TGTGCCTGGAGTGTCAAGGTCGGCACCGGGGAGCTGTTTTTT
>TRBV12-5|NA|TRBJ1-2|NA
CASGFQNYGYTF
TGTGCTAGTGGTTTCCAGAACTATGGCTACACCTTC
>TRBV7-9|NA|TRBJ1-2|NA
CASSLAPLAGYTF
TGTGCCAGCAGCTTAGCGCCCCTTGCTGGCTACACCTTC
>TRBV29-1|NA|TRBJ2-2|NA
CSVEGSGGELFF
TGCAGCGTTGAAGGCTCGGGCGGGGAGCTGTTTTTT
>TRBV27|once|TRBJ2-4|TRBD1
CASSFAGTGRNIQYF
TGTGCCAGCAGTTTCGCCGGGACAGGCCGAAACATTCAGTACTTC
>TRBV28|NA|TRBJ2-7|NA
CASRFRQAAQYF
TGTGCCAGCAGGTTTAGACAAGCGGCACAGTACTTC
>TRBV27|NA|TRBJ2-5|NA
CASSFLGTQYF
TGTGCCAGCAGTTTCCTGGGGACCCAGTACTTC
>TRBV13|NA|TRBJ2-1|TRBD2
CASLKRGPYNEQFF
TGTGCCAGCCTGAAGCGGGGGCCTTACAATGAGCAGTTCTTC
>TRBV5-1|NA|TRBJ2-1|NA
CASSFGYGRVGNEQFF
TGCGCCAGCAGCTTCGGGTACGGAAGGGTGGGCAATGAGCAGTTCTTC
>TRBV5-4|NA|TRBJ2-1|TRBD1
CASSLGGRTIYNEQFF
TGTGCCAGCAGCTTAGGGGGCAGGACGATTTACAATGAGCAGTTCTTC
>TRBV29-1|few|TRBJ1-1|NA
CSVAGPEAFF
TGCAGCGTTGCAGGCCCTGAAGCTTTCTTT
>TRBV19|NA|TRBJ1-1|NA
CASSIVPGENTEAFF
TGTGCCAGTAGTATAGTGCCCGGTGAGAACACTGAAGCTTTCTTT